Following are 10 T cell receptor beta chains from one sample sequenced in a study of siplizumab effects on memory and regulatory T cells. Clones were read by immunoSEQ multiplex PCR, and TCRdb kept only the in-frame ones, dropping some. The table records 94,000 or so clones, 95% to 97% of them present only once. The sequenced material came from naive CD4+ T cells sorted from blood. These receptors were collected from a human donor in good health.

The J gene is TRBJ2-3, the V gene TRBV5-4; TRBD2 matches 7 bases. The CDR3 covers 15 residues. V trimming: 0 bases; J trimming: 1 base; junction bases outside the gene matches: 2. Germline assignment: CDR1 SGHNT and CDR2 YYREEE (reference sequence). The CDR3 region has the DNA TGTGCCAGCAGCTTGGCGGGGGGACGCACAGATACGCAGTATTTT. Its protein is CASSLAGGRTDTQYF.

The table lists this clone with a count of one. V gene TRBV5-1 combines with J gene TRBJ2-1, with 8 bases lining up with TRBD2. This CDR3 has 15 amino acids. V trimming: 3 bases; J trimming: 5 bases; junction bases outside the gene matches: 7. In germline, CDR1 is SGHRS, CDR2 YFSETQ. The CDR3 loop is CASSSLSGANNEQFF. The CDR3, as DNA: TGCGCCAGCAGCTCCCTTAGCGGGGCGAACAATGAGCAGTTCTTC.

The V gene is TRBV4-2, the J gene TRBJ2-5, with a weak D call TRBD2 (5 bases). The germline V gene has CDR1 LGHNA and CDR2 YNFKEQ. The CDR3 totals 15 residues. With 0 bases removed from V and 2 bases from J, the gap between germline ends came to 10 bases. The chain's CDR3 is CASSQDLTSQETQYF. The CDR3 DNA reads TGTGCCAGCAGCCAAGATCTAACTAGTCAAGAGACCCAGTACTTC.

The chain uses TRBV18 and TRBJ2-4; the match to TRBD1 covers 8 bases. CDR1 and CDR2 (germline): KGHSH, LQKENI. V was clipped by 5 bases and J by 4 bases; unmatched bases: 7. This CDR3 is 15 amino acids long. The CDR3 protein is CASSSDRARKNIQYF. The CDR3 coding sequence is TGTGCCAGCTCATCGGACAGGGCCAGGAAAAACATTCAGTACTTC.

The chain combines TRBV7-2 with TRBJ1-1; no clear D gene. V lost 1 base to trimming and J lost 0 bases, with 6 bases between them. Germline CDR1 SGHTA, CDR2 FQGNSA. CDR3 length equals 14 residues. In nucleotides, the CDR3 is TGTGCCAGCAGCTTAGGGACGGTGAACACTGAAGCTTTCTTT. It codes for CASSLGTVNTEAFF. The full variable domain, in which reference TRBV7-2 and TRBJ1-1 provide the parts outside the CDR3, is GAGVSQSPSNKVTEKGKDVELRCDPISGHTALYWYRQSLGQGLEFLIYFQGNSAPDKSGLPSDRFSAERTGGSVSTLTIQRTQQEDSAVYLCASSLGTVNTEAFFGQGTRLTVV.

Written as DNA, the CDR3 is TGTGCCAGCGCCTGGGGGACTAATGAAAAACTGTTTTTT. Protein: CASAWGTNEKLFF. This chain uses TRBV10-3 with TRBJ1-4; a weak D match, TRBD1 (5 bases). Germline lookup yields CDR1 ENHRY and CDR2 SYGVKD. Trimming cost V 10 bases and J 2 bases, with 11 bases left between them. The CDR3 is made up of 13 amino acids.

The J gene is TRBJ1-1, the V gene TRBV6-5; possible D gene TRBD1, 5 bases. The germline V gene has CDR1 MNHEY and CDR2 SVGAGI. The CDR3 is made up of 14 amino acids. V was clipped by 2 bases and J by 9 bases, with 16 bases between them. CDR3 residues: CASSYDPRGVKAFF. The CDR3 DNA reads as TGTGCCAGCAGTTACGACCCCCGAGGGGTAAAAGCTTTCTTT.

The CDR3: CASSPTGTFYKQYF. The CDR3 DNA is TGTGCCAGCTCACCAACCGGGACTTTTTATAAGCAGTACTTC. V usage is TRBV18 and J usage is TRBJ2-7, with D tentatively TRBD2 (6 bases). This CDR3 contains 14 residues. Germline assignment: CDR1 KGHSH and CDR2 LQKENI. V was trimmed by 2 bases and J by 8 bases, leaving 16 bases between them.

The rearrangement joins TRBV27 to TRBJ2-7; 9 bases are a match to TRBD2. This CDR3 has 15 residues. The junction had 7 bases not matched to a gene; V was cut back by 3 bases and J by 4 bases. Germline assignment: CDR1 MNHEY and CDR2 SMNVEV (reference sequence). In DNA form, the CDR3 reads TGTGCCAGCAGTTTTTTAGGTAGCGGGGGATACGAGCAGTACTTC. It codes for CASSFLGSGGYEQYF.

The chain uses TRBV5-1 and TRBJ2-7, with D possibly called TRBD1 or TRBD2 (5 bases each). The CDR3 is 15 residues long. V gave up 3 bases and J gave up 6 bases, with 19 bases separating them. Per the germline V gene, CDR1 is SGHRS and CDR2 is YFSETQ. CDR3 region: CASSSTGTKVVEQYF. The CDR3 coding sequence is TGCGCCAGCAGCTCCACTGGGACGAAAGTAGTCGAGCAGTACTTC.